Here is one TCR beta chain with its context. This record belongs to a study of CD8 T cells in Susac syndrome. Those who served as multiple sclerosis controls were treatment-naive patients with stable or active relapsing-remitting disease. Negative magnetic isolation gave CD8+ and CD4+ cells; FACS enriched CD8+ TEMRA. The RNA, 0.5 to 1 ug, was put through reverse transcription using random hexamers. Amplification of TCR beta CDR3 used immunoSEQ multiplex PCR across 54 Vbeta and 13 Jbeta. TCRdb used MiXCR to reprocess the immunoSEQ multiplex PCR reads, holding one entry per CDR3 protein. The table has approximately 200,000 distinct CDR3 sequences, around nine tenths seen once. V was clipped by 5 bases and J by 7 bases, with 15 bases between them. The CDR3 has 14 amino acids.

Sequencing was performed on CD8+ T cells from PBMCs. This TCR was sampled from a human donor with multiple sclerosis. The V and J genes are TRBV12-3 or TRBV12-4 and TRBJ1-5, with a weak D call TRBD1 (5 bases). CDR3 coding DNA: TGTGCCAGCAGTAAGGAGGTCGGGACCCAGCCCCAGCATTTT. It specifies CASSKEVGTQPQHF.